This T cell receptor (beta chain) is drawn from a study of blood T cell repertoires in COVID-19. Study-wide context: In each case, the material was cDNA or gDNA derived from T cells, B-cell-depleted T cells, or PBMCs.

The method was immunoSEQ multiplex PCR; TCRdb's version includes in-frame clones alone and lacks a portion of them. This sample yields about 190,000 clones, of which roughly nine tenths are seen a single time; under 2.5% belongs to the top ten. Material: peripheral blood. This clonotype was sampled from a man between 65 and 79 years old with active or convalescent COVID-19.

The CDR3 region is CASSLLPNEQFF. In DNA form, the CDR3 reads TGTGCCAGCAGTTTACTCCCCAATGAGCAGTTCTTC. This chain uses TRBV28 with TRBJ2-1, with D uncertain. The CDR3 loop spans 12 amino acids. V lost 2 bases to trimming and J lost 6 bases, with 5 bases between them. Germline V gene sequence: CDR1 MDHEN, CDR2 SYDVKM.